The entry that follows covers one T cell receptor (beta chain) sequence. What it binds is unknown. Sample-barcoded 5' priming and a J-beta primer mix drove a second PCR of about 6 to 12 cycles. TCRdb processed the 5' RACE reads anew with MiXCR; each CDR3 protein has one entry. The table lists under 1,100,000 distinct CDR3 sequences, 25% of them singletons. The sample belongs to a study of blood T cells in healthy people across ages. CDR1 is SEHNR, CDR2 FQNEAQ, per germline (reference sequence). The length of the CDR3 is 17 residues. V lost 5 bases to trimming and J lost 4 bases, with 23 bases between them. Study results and caveats: A strong correlation between TCR beta diversity and naive T cell percentage was seen.

These data were also reused for a study on T cells of mothers and their children. That paper notes: The overlap seen between related mothers and children slightly exceeded that of unrelated pairs, though not significantly.

The chain has TRBV7-9 and TRBJ1-1; possibly TRBD1 for D (5 bases). The receptor's source is a girl under 10 years old in good health. Sequencing was performed on blood. CDR3 in DNA: TGTGCCAGCAGCCCACTAGGGGCGCGTATGTGGGCCACTGAAGCTTTCTTT. This translates into CASSPLGARMWATEAFF.